A selection of T cell receptor beta chains follows, all from one sample in a study of blood T cell repertoires in COVID-19. Generated by immunoSEQ multiplex PCR, the TCRdb table keeps only in-frame clones and is missing some. The table lists about 280,000 clones, around 90% of them singletons. The sample was peripheral blood. Receptors were obtained from a man between 18 and 29 years old with active or convalescent COVID-19. Each CDR3 is given with its conserved first and last residue. D genes are given only for firm matches. Size is omitted from some rows. Given values are once, few, many or a class for expanded clones.

J,D,size,V,CDR3,DNA
TRBJ2-5,TRBD1,.,TRBV7-8,CASSQGQGGTQYF,TGTGCCAGCAGCCAAGGACAGGGAGGGACCCAGTACTTC
TRBJ2-1,TRBD1,.,TRBV7-8,CASSARDRGDEQFF,TGTGCCAGCAGCGCCCGGGACAGGGGCGATGAGCAGTTCTTC
TRBJ2-4,TRBD1,once,TRBV10-2,CASSRDREPLAKNIQYF,TGCGCCAGCAGTCGGGACAGGGAACCATTAGCCAAAAACATTCAGTACTTC
TRBJ2-7,TRBD1,.,TRBV27,CASSTRPGQGTFEQYF,TGTGCCAGCAGTACCCGACCGGGACAGGGTACGTTTGAGCAGTACTTC
TRBJ1-2,.,.,TRBV27,CASSFGTPTNYGYTF,TGTGCCAGCAGTTTTGGGACACCTACTAACTATGGCTACACCTTC
TRBJ2-7,.,.,TRBV9,CASTPGNSIHEQYF,TGTGCCAGCACCCCAGGGAATTCTATCCACGAGCAGTACTTC
TRBJ2-2,TRBD1,once,TRBV5-1,CASSLGQGNTGELFF,TGCGCCAGCAGCTTAGGACAGGGGAACACCGGGGAGCTGTTTTTT
TRBJ2-7,.,.,TRBV3-1/TRBV3-2,CASSSVDEQYF,TGTGCCAGCAGCAGCGTCGACGAGCAGTACTTC
TRBJ2-1,.,.,TRBV6-1,CASSEALGSSYNEQFF,TGTGCCAGCAGTGAAGCATTGGGGAGCTCCTACAATGAGCAGTTCTTC
TRBJ2-3,.,.,TRBV3-1/TRBV3-2,CASSREGVPEDTQYF,TGTGCCAGCAGCAGGGAGGGGGTCCCCGAAGATACGCAGTATTTT
TRBJ2-1,TRBD2,.,TRBV6-2/TRBV6-3,CASSYSKGLAGGISYNEQFF,TGTGCCAGCAGTTACTCCAAAGGACTAGCGGGGGGAATCTCCTACAATGAGCAGTTCTTC
TRBJ2-2,TRBD2,.,TRBV5-3,CARSLGPSGGPGTGELFF,TGTGCCAGAAGCTTGGGGCCGAGCGGGGGCCCGGGGACCGGGGAGCTGTTTTTT
TRBJ1-5,.,few,TRBV19,CASSIVGKSGDPGYQPQHF,TGTGCCAGTAGTATAGTGGGGAAATCAGGGGACCCCGGATATCAGCCCCAGCATTTT
TRBJ2-7,.,.,TRBV21-1,CASSAKGGTAPKGIYSYEQYF,TGTGCCAGCAGCGCAAAAGGAGGGACTGCCCCCAAGGGGATTTACTCCTACGAGCAGTACTTC
TRBJ1-2,.,.,TRBV6-1,CASSEGGERYGYTF,TGTGCCAGCAGTGAAGGCGGGGAAAGATATGGCTACACCTTC
TRBJ1-5,TRBD1,.,TRBV7-9,CASSLGDRGLYSNQPQHF,TGTGCCAGCAGCTTAGGTGACAGGGGACTGTATAGCAATCAGCCCCAGCATTTT
TRBJ2-7,.,once,TRBV15,CATSSSGLSYEQYF,TGTGCCACCAGCAGCTCAGGGCTCTCCTACGAGCAGTACTTC
TRBJ1-1,TRBD1,.,TRBV18,CASSPRTGGWSEAFF,TGTGCCAGCTCACCCAGGACAGGGGGCTGGTCTGAAGCTTTCTTT
TRBJ2-2,TRBD1,.,TRBV9,CASSRLTGLNTGELFF,TGTGCCAGCAGCCGACTGACAGGGCTGAACACCGGGGAGCTGTTTTTT
TRBJ1-5,TRBD1,few,TRBV6-5,CASLLTGRLSQPQHF,TGTGCCAGCCTTTTGACAGGGCGATTAAGTCAGCCCCAGCATTTT
TRBJ1-1,.,.,TRBV5-1,CASSSRDKNTEAFF,TGCGCCAGCAGCTCCCGGGACAAGAACACTGAAGCTTTCTTT
TRBJ1-1,.,.,TRBV6-1,CASSEFQGINTEAFF,TGTGCCAGCAGTGAATTCCAGGGAATTAACACTGAAGCTTTCTTT
TRBJ1-4,.,.,TRBV18,CASSPLGGVATNEKLFF,TGTGCCAGCTCACCACTTGGTGGAGTAGCAACTAATGAAAAACTGTTTTTT
TRBJ2-7,TRBD2,once,TRBV13,CASSLSGGPSYEQYF,TGTGCCAGCAGTCTGAGCGGGGGCCCTTCCTACGAGCAGTACTTC
TRBJ2-7,TRBD1,once,TRBV7-4,CASSGNRGAFCEQYF,TGTGCCAGCAGCGGGAACAGGGGCGCCTTTTGCGAGCAGTACTTC
TRBJ2-7,TRBD1,.,TRBV9,CASSPRQGLSYEQYF,TGTGCCAGCAGCCCCAGACAGGGGTTGTCCTACGAGCAGTACTTC
TRBJ1-2,TRBD1,once,TRBV12-5,CASGRTGFVYGYTF,TGTGCTAGTGGACGGACAGGGTTTGTCTATGGCTACACCTTC
TRBJ1-3,.,.,TRBV27,CASSLDRTGNTIYF,TGTGCCAGCAGTCTGGACAGAACTGGAAACACCATATATTTT
TRBJ2-5,.,.,TRBV27,CASSFNTGETQYF,TGTGCCAGCAGTTTCAACACGGGAGAGACCCAGTACTTC
TRBJ2-7,.,.,TRBV7-2,CASSFYDWRPLKTSYEQYF,TGTGCCAGCAGCTTTTATGACTGGCGGCCCTTAAAAACCTCCTACGAGCAGTACTTC
TRBJ1-3,.,.,TRBV11-2,CASRSLRFTDSGNTIYF,TGTGCCAGTCGTTCCCTCAGGTTCACGGACTCTGGAAACACCATATATTTT
TRBJ1-5,TRBD1,.,TRBV7-9,CASSSLTGDNQPQHF,TGTGCCAGCAGCTCCCTAACAGGGGACAATCAGCCCCAGCATTTT
TRBJ2-7,.,.,TRBV6-5,CASRGPWPYEQYF,TGTGCCAGCAGGGGCCCCTGGCCCTACGAGCAGTACTTC
TRBJ1-5,TRBD1,.,TRBV6-5,CASSYSGQGKPQHF,TGTGCCAGCAGTTACTCGGGACAGGGGAAGCCCCAGCATTTT
TRBJ2-3,.,.,TRBV10-1,CASIEPRTNTDTQYF,TGCGCCAGCATCGAGCCCCGGACTAACACAGATACGCAGTATTTT
TRBJ2-5,.,.,TRBV7-8,CASSLSKARRETQYF,TGTGCCAGCAGCCTAAGCAAAGCCCGTCGAGAGACCCAGTACTTC
TRBJ1-2,TRBD1,.,TRBV9,CASSVALQGQGYYGYTF,TGTGCCAGCAGCGTAGCCCTCCAGGGACAGGGTTACTATGGCTACACCTTC
TRBJ2-7,.,.,TRBV6-4,CASSEIAGYEQYF,TGTGCCAGCAGTGAAATAGCAGGGTACGAGCAGTACTTC
TRBJ1-1,TRBD1,.,TRBV19,CASSNRDRGLVNTEAFF,TGTGCCAGTAGCAACCGGGACAGGGGGCTGGTGAACACTGAAGCTTTCTTT
TRBJ2-7,TRBD1,.,TRBV18,CASSPRDRELQEQYF,TGTGCCAGCTCACCCAGGGACAGGGAACTACAGGAGCAGTACTTC
TRBJ1-2,TRBD1,.,TRBV14,CASSQGAGTGANYGYTF,TGTGCCAGCAGCCAAGGAGCAGGGACAGGAGCTAACTATGGCTACACCTTC
TRBJ2-6,TRBD1,.,TRBV5-1,CASSDPAGQGEGGANVLTF,TGCGCCAGCAGCGACCCCGCGGGACAGGGGGAAGGTGGGGCCAACGTCCTGACTTTC
TRBJ2-5,.,.,TRBV19,CASSPPASSARKETQYF,TGTGCCAGTAGTCCTCCAGCGTCGTCAGCTAGAAAAGAGACCCAGTACTTC
TRBJ2-4,TRBD1,.,TRBV5-6,CASSLGGQGLRGGIQYF,TGTGCCAGCAGCTTGGGAGGACAGGGCCTCAGAGGGGGCATTCAGTACTTC
TRBJ1-1,.,.,TRBV7-6,CASRPDGGINTEAFF,TGTGCCAGCAGACCCGACGGGGGAATTAACACTGAAGCTTTCTTT
TRBJ2-1,TRBD2,.,TRBV7-6,CASSPTSGGGGEQFF,TGTGCCAGCAGCCCCACTAGCGGGGGGGGCGGTGAGCAGTTCTTC
TRBJ2-1,TRBD2,.,TRBV4-3,CASSQVRTGGSNEQFF,TGCGCCAGCAGCCAAGTCAGAACGGGGGGATCCAATGAGCAGTTCTTC
TRBJ1-5,TRBD1,.,TRBV2,CASSGDREVQPQHF,TGTGCCAGCAGTGGGGACAGGGAGGTTCAGCCCCAGCATTTT